This T cell receptor (beta chain) was captured in a study of cytomegalovirus exposure and HLA in healthy donors. Primers: 60 Vbeta forward and 13 Jbeta reverse. The data were produced by immunoSEQ multiplex PCR, yet TCRdb's version contains in-frame clones alone and is incomplete. The sample yields some 150,000 clones, about 80% seen once. The length of the CDR3 is 13 residues. Germline V gene sequence: CDR1 MDHEN, CDR2 SYDVKM. V was pared by 3 bases and J by 3 bases, with 8 bases between. Sequencing was carried out using PBMCs. V is TRBV28 and J is TRBJ2-5; D is possibly TRBD1 (5 bases). The TCR originated in a man younger than 30 in good health and CMV-seronegative. The CDR3 sequence is CASSLGREETQYF. The CDR3 DNA reads as TGTGCCAGCAGTTTGGGCAGGGAAGAGACCCAGTACTTC.